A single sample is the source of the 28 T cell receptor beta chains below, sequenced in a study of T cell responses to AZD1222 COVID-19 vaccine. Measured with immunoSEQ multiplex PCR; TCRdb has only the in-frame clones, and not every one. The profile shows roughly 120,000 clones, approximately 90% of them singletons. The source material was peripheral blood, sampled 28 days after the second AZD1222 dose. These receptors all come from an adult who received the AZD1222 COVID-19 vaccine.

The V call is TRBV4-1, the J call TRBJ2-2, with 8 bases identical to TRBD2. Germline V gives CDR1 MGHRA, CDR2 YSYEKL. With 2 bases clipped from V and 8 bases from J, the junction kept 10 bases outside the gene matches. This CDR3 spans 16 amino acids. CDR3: CASSQFDGRGKGELFF. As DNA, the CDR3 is TGCGCCAGCAGCCAATTTGACGGGAGGGGGAAGGGGGAGCTGTTTTTT.

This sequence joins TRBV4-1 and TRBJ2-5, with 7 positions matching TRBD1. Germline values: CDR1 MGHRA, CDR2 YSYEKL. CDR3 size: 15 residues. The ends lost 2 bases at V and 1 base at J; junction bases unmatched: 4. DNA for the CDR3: TGCGCCAGCAGCCAAACAGGGGACGTCCAAGAGACCCAGTACTTC. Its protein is CASSQTGDVQETQYF.

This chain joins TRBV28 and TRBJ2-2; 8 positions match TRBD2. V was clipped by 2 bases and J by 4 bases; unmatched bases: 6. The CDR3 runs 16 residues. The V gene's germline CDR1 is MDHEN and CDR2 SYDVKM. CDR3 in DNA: TGTGCCAGCAGTTTAGAACTAGCGGAGCTCACCGGGGAGCTGTTTTTT. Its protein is CASSLELAELTGELFF. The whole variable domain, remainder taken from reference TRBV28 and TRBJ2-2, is DVKVTQSSRYLVKRTGEKVFLECVQDMDHENMFWYRQDPGLGLRLIYFSYDVKMKEKGDIPEGYSVSREKKERFSLILESASTNQTSMYLCASSLELAELTGELFFGEGSRLTVL.

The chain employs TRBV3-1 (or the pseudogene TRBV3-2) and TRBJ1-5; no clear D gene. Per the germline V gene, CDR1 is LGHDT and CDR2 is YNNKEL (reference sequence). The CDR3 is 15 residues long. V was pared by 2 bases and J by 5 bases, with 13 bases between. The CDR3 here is CASSQSGRRDQPQHF. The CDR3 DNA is TGTGCCAGCAGCCAATCTGGTCGGAGAGATCAGCCCCAGCATTTT.

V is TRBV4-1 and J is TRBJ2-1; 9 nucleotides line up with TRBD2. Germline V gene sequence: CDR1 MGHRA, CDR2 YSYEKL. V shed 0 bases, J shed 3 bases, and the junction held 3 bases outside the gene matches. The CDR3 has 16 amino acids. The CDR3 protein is CASSQDTSGRYNEQFF. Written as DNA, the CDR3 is TGCGCCAGCAGCCAAGATACTAGCGGGCGCTACAATGAGCAGTTCTTC.

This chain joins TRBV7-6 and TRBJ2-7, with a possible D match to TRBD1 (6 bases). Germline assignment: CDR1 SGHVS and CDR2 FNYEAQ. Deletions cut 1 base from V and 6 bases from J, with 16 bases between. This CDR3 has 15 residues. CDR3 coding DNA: TGTGCCAGCAGCTTAGGAGGGGGTGACAGTGGCGAGCAGTACTTC. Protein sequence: CASSLGGGDSGEQYF.

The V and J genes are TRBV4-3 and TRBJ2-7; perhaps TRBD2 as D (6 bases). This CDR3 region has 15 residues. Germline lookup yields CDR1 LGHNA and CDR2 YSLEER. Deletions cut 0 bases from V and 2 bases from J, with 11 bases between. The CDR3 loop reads CASSQDSSETYEQYF. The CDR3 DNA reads TGCGCCAGCAGCCAAGACTCTAGCGAGACCTACGAGCAGTACTTC.

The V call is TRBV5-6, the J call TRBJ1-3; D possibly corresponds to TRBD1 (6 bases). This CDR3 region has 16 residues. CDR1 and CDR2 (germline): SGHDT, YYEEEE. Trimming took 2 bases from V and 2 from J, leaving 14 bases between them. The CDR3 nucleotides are TGTGCCAGCAGCTTAGGCCCACAGGGTCCTGGAAACACCATATATTTT. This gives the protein CASSLGPQGPGNTIYF.

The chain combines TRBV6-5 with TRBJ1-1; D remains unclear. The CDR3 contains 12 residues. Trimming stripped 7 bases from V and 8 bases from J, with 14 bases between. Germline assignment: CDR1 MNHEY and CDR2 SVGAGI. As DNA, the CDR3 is TGTGCCAGCACCCCCCCCTCGGGGGAAGCTTTCTTT. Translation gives CASTPPSGEAFF.

This chain's CDR3 is CASSFGLNTGELFF. The CDR3 DNA reads TGTGCCAGCAGCTTCGGTCTGAACACCGGGGAGCTGTTTTTT. This chain links TRBV7-3 with TRBJ2-2; D unresolved. Trimming shortened V by 3 bases and J by 1 base, and 6 bases separated the two germline ends. The CDR3 runs 14 residues. Germline-derived CDR1 and CDR2 are SGHTA and FQGTGA.

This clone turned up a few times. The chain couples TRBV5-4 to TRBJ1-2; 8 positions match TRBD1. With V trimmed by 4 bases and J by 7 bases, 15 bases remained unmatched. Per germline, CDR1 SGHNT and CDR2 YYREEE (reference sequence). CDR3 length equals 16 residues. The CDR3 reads CASSAGTGAIGGGYTF. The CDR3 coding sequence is TGTGCCAGCAGCGCGGGGACAGGTGCGATCGGAGGTGGCTACACCTTC.

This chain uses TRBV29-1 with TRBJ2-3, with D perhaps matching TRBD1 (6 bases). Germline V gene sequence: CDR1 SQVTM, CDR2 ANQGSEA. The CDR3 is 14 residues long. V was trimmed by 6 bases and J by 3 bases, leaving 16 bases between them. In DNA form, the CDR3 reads TGCAGCGTGAAACAGGGAGCAGGAACAGATACGCAGTATTTT. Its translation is CSVKQGAGTDTQYF.

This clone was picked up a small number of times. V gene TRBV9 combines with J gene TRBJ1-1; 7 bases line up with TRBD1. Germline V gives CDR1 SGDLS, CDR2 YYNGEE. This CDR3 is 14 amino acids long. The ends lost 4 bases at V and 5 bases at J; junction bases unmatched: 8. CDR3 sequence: CASSPLDRRTEAFF. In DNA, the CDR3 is TGTGCCAGCAGCCCCTTGGACAGGCGGACTGAAGCTTTCTTT.

Here the CDR3 reads CASSEADLGSGNTIYF. For the CDR3, the DNA is TGTGCCAGCAGTGAAGCGGATCTGGGCTCTGGAAACACCATATATTTT. V and J are TRBV6-1 and TRBJ1-3, with D hard to call. CDR1 and CDR2 (germline): MNHNS, SASEGT. Trimming removed 0 bases at V and 0 bases at J, with 9 bases between. CDR3 length: 16 amino acids.

The CDR3 region has the DNA TGTGCCATCAGTGAAAATCTAGCTGCGGCGACGCAGTATTTT. Its translation is CAISENLAAATQYF. This sequence joins TRBV10-3 and TRBJ2-3, with TRBD2 as a possible D gene (5 bases). CDR1 and CDR2 (germline): ENHRY, SYGVKD. This CDR3 region has 14 residues. V was cut by 3 bases and J by 9 bases, with 16 bases left in between.

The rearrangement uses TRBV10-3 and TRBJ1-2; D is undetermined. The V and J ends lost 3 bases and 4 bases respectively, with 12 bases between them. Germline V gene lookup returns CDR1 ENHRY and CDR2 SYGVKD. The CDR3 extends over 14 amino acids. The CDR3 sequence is CAISDSVDFYGYTF. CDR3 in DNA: TGTGCCATCAGTGATTCAGTGGATTTCTATGGCTACACCTTC.

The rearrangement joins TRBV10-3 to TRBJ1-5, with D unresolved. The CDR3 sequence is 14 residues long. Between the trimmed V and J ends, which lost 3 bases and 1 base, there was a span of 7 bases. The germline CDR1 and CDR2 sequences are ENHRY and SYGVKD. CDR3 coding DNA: TGTGCCATCAGTGACTATGACAGCAATCAGCCCCAGCATTTT. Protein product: CAISDYDSNQPQHF.

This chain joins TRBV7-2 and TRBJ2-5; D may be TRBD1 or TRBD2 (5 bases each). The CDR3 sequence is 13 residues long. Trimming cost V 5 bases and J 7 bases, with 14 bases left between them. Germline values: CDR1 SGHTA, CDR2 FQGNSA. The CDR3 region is CASSDRGGGTQYF. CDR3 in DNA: TGTGCCAGCAGCGACCGGGGTGGGGGGACCCAGTACTTC.

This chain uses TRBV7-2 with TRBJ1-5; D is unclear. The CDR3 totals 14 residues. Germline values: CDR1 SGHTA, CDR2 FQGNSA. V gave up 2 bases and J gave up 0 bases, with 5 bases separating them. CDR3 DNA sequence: TGTGCCAGCAGCTTATGGGGTAGCAATCAGCCCCAGCATTTT. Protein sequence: CASSLWGSNQPQHF.

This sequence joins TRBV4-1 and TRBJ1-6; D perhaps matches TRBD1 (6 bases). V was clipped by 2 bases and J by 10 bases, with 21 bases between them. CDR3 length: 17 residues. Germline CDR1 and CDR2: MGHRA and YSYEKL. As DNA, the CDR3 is TGCGCCAGCAGCCAACGCCCCCAACAGGGTTCCCCGTCACCCCTCCACTTT. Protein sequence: CASSQRPQQGSPSPLHF.

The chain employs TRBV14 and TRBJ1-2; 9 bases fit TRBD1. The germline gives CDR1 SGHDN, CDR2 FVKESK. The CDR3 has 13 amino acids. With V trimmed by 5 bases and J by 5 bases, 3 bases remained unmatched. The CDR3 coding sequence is TGTGCCAGCAGCGGGGACAGGGTTTATGGCTACACCTTC. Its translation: CASSGDRVYGYTF.

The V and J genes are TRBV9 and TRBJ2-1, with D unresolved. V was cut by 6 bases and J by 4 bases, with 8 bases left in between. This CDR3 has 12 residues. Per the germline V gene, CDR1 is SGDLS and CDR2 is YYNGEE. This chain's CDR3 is CASMGPYNEQFF. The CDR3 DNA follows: TGTGCCAGCATGGGTCCGTACAATGAGCAGTTCTTC.

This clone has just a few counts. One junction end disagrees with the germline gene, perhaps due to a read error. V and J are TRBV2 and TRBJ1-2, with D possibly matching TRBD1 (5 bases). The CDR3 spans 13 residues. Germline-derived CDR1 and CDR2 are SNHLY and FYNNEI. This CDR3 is CASTDGQGYDYTF. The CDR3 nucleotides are TGTGCCAGCACCGACGGGCAGGGCTATGACTACACCTTC.

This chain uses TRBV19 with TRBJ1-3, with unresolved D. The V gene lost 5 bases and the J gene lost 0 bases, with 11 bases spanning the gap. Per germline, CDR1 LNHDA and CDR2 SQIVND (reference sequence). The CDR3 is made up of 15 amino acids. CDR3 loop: CASSALPGSGNTIYF. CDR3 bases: TGTGCCAGTAGTGCCCTACCGGGCTCTGGAAACACCATATATTTT.

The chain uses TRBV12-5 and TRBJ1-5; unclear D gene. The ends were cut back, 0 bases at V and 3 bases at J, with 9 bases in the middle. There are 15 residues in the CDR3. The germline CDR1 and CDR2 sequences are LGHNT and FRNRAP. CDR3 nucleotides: TGTGCTAGTGGTTTGGTACCACCGAACAATCAGCCCCAGCATTTT. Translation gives CASGLVPPNNQPQHF. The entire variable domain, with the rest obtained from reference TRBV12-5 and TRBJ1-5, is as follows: DARVTQTPRHKVTEMGQEVTMRCQPILGHNTVFWYRQTMMQGLELLAYFRNRAPLDDSGMPKDRFSAEMPDATLATLKIQPSEPRDSAVYFCASGLVPPNNQPQHFGDGTRLSIL.

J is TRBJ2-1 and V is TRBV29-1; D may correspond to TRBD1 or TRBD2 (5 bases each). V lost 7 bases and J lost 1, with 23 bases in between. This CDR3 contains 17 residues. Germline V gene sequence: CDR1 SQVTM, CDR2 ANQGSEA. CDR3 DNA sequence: TGCAGCGGCCTACTCGTGGGGCTAGCACATTCCTACAATGAGCAGTTCTTC. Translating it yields CSGLLVGLAHSYNEQFF.

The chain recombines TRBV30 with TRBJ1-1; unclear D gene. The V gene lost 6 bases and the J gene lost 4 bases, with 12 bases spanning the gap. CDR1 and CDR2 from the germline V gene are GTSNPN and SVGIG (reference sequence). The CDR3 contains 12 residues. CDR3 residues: CACGPSGTEAFF. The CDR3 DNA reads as TGTGCCTGCGGACCAAGCGGCACTGAAGCTTTCTTT.

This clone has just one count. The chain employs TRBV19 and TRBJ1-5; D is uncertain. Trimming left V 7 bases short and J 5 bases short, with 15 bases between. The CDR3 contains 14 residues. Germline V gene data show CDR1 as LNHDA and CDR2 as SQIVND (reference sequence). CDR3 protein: CASTWSGTYQPQHF. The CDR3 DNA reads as TGTGCCAGTACCTGGTCTGGAACCTATCAGCCCCAGCATTTT.